A single sample is the source of the 29 T cell receptor beta chains below, sequenced in a study of control samples from healthy donors and cancer patients. Libraries were prepared by immunoSEQ multiplex PCR; TCRdb keeps only in-frame clonotypes and omits some of them. The data hold 45,000 to 60,000 clones, with around 94% observed a single time. The sequencing sample was made of blood. The receptors were gathered from a young man in good health.

The chain uses TRBV30 and TRBJ1-2; D remains unclear. Germline CDR1 GTSNPN, CDR2 SVGIG (reference sequence). This CDR3 contains 14 residues. Trimming took 0 bases from V and 7 from J, leaving 15 bases between them. The CDR3: CAWSVKVGLGGYTF. CDR3 DNA: TGTGCCTGGAGTGTAAAAGTGGGTTTGGGTGGCTACACCTTC.

The rearrangement uses TRBV3-1 (or the pseudogene TRBV3-2) and TRBJ2-7; a weak D match, TRBD1 (6 bases). The CDR3 contains 15 residues. Germline values: CDR1 LGHDT, CDR2 YNNKEL (reference sequence). V lost 0 bases and J lost 1, with 10 bases in between. This CDR3 reads CASSQDLGTSYEQYF. The CDR3 DNA reads TGTGCCAGCAGCCAAGACCTTGGGACATCCTACGAGCAGTACTTC.

The gene calls are TRBV3-1 (or the pseudogene TRBV3-2) and TRBJ1-6, with D perhaps matching TRBD1 (6 bases). V lost 4 bases, J lost 7 bases, and 14 bases lay in between. Germline CDR1 and CDR2: LGHDT and YNNKEL (reference sequence). The CDR3 consists of 15 residues. The DNA of the CDR3 is TGTGCCAGCAGCCGAACCTACAGGGAAAATTCACCCCTCCACTTT. This codes for CASSRTYRENSPLHF.

The chain carries TRBV14 and TRBJ1-5; possible D gene TRBD1, 5 bases. Germline CDR1 reads SGHDN; CDR2 reads FVKESK. CDR3 length: 13 residues. V shed 4 bases and J shed 6 bases, with 10 bases lying between them. CDR3 nucleotides: TGTGCCAGCAGCCGATCGGGGGTTCAGCCCCAGCATTTT. Encoded protein: CASSRSGVQPQHF.

The genes are TRBV7-2 and TRBJ2-7, with D possibly called TRBD1 or TRBD2 (7 bases each). The CDR3 loop spans 16 amino acids. Germline V lookup: CDR1 SGHTA, CDR2 FQGNSA. Deletions cut 4 bases from V and 4 bases from J, with 20 bases between. The CDR3 sequence is CASSYTVRGGKYEQYF. The CDR3, as DNA: TGTGCCAGCAGCTACACTGTCAGGGGGGGAAAGTACGAGCAGTACTTC.

This rearrangement joins TRBV5-4 to TRBJ2-3; a possible D gene is TRBD2 (6 bases). V dropped 7 bases and J dropped 2 bases, with 11 bases sitting between them. Germline-derived CDR1 and CDR2 are SGHNT and YYREEE (reference sequence). The CDR3 extends over 13 amino acids. CDR3 loop: CASVGLNTDTQYF. The CDR3 DNA sequence: TGTGCCAGCGTGGGACTTAACACAGATACGCAGTATTTT.

The chain joins TRBV11-3 to TRBJ2-5; D may be TRBD2 (6 bases). V was shortened by 3 bases and J by 5 bases, with 13 bases between the two germline ends. CDR3 size: 14 residues. CDR1 and CDR2 (germline): SGHNT, YENEEA. The CDR3 DNA follows: TGTGCCAGCAGCTTGCTCGGGGGAATGGAGACCCAGTACTTC. It is translated as CASSLLGGMETQYF.

This chain links TRBV6-1 with TRBJ1-2; D not resolved. The germline CDR1 and CDR2 sequences are MNHNS and SASEGT. The CDR3 spans 12 residues. Trimming cost V 3 bases and J 3 bases, with 5 bases left between them. CDR3 DNA: TGTGCCAGCAGTGAGACTGACTATGGCTACACCTTC. Translating gives CASSETDYGYTF.

A few counts support this clone. V and J are TRBV9 and TRBJ2-5; 9 positions agree with TRBD1. CDR3 length equals 14 residues. Germline CDR1 SGDLS, CDR2 YYNGEE. Trimming took 0 bases from V and 10 from J; bases not matched to a gene: 7. CDR3: CASSVEGQGQVQYF. DNA of the CDR3: TGTGCCAGCAGCGTAGAGGGACAGGGCCAGGTCCAGTACTTC. The whole variable domain, filled in from reference TRBV9 and TRBJ2-5, reads DSGVTQTPKHLITATGQRVTLRCSPRSGDLSVYWYQQSLDQGLQFLIQYYNGEERAKGNILERFSAQQFPDLHSELNLSSLELGDSALYFCASSVEGQGQVQYFGPGTRLLVL.

V usage is TRBV27 and J usage is TRBJ1-2; D gene ambiguous. This CDR3 is 13 amino acids long. Germline loops: CDR1 MNHEY, CDR2 SMNVEV (reference sequence). The CDR3 protein is CATARAAYYGYTF. In DNA form, the CDR3 reads TGTGCTACCGCGAGAGCCGCCTACTATGGCTACACCTTC.

CDR3 nucleotides: TGTGCCGTAACCAGCGTCTCTGGAAACACCATATATTTT. Encoded protein: CAVTSVSGNTIYF. The chain recombines TRBV6-5 with TRBJ1-3; D not resolved. V gave up 11 bases and J gave up 0 bases, with 11 bases separating them. CDR1 is MNHEY, CDR2 SVGAGI, per germline. This CDR3 region has 13 residues.

The J gene is TRBJ1-2, the V gene TRBV6-5, with 9 bases fitting TRBD1. This CDR3 comprises 14 residues. Germline V lookup: CDR1 MNHEY, CDR2 SVGAGI. V lost 7 bases and J lost 4; bases outside the gene matches: 7. The CDR3 region is CASTQGTGLYGYTF. CDR3 in DNA: TGTGCCAGCACCCAGGGGACAGGGCTCTATGGCTACACCTTC.

The rearrangement joins TRBV5-1 to TRBJ2-7; 9 bases are shared with TRBD2. Germline trimming cut 4 bases from V and 5 bases from J; bases unmatched to any gene: 7. CDR1 SGHRS and CDR2 YFSETQ come from the germline V gene. This CDR3 has 14 amino acids. The CDR3 loop reads CASSLSGSQNEQYF. In DNA, the CDR3 is TGCGCCAGCAGCCTTAGCGGGAGCCAGAACGAGCAGTACTTC.

The V and J genes are TRBV5-1 and TRBJ2-5; D unclear. Between the trimmed V and J ends, which lost 0 bases and 2 bases, there was a span of 8 bases. CDR3 size: 14 residues. Germline V lookup: CDR1 SGHRS, CDR2 YFSETQ. The CDR3 region has the DNA TGCGCCAGCAGCTTGGGAGGAAAACAAGAGACCCAGTACTTC. The encoded protein is CASSLGGKQETQYF.

The chain combines TRBV5-4 with TRBJ1-2; no clear D gene. Trimming took off 5 bases at V and 4 bases at J, with 18 bases between the two ends. The CDR3 is made up of 15 amino acids. Germline V CDR1 and CDR2: SGHNT, YYREEE (reference sequence). CDR3 region: CASRSSEENFYGYTF. In nucleotides, the CDR3 is TGTGCCAGCAGATCCTCCGAGGAAAACTTCTATGGCTACACCTTC. Full variable domain (outside the CDR3, taken from reference TRBV5-4 and TRBJ1-2): ETGVTQSPTHLIKTRGQQVTLRCSSQSGHNTVSWYQQALGQGPQFIFQYYREEENGRGNFPPRFSGLQFPNYSSELNVNALELDDSALYLCASRSSEENFYGYTFGSGTRLTVV.

The chain couples TRBV5-4 to TRBJ1-3; 9 bases match TRBD1. There are 15 residues in the CDR3. CDR1 is SGHNT, CDR2 YYREEE, per germline (reference sequence). V shed 3 bases, J shed 4 bases, and the junction held 5 bases outside the gene matches. The CDR3 here is CASSWNRGRGNTIYF. DNA of the CDR3: TGTGCCAGCAGCTGGAACAGGGGGCGCGGAAACACCATATATTTT.

V and J are TRBV19 and TRBJ2-2, with D possibly matching TRBD1 (5 bases). The germline CDR1 and CDR2 sequences are LNHDA and SQIVND (reference sequence). CDR3 length: 15 amino acids. With 4 bases removed from V and 4 bases from J, the gap between germline ends came to 13 bases. The CDR3 loop is CASSTGQLGTGELFF. The CDR3, as DNA: TGTGCCAGTAGTACCGGACAATTAGGCACCGGGGAGCTGTTTTTT.

The chain employs TRBV7-3 and TRBJ2-5; either TRBD1 or TRBD2 may supply D (6 bases each). CDR3 length: 15 amino acids. CDR1 is SGHTA and CDR2 is FQGTGA in the germline V gene. The germline V and J ends were trimmed by 4 bases and 5 bases, with 17 bases remaining between them. The CDR3 spells CASSSTGAGGETQYF. In nucleotides, the CDR3 is TGTGCCAGCAGCTCTACCGGGGCCGGGGGCGAGACCCAGTACTTC.

The chain employs TRBV30 and TRBJ2-7; a weak D match, TRBD1 (5 bases). Trimming left V 4 bases short and J 6 bases short, with 13 bases between. This CDR3 contains 12 residues. In germline, CDR1 is GTSNPN, CDR2 SVGIG (reference sequence). The CDR3 DNA reads as TGTGCCTGGATGGGCAGGGCCGGCGAGCAGTACTTC. It yields the protein CAWMGRAGEQYF.

The chain employs TRBV7-9 and TRBJ2-1; D ambiguous. Germline CDR1 reads SEHNR; CDR2 reads FQNEAQ (reference sequence). The V and J ends lost 3 bases and 8 bases respectively, with 14 bases between them. This CDR3 has 14 residues. The DNA of the CDR3 is TGTGCCAGCAGCTTTTTGATGGCAGTCGATGAGCAGTTCTTC. Translated: CASSFLMAVDEQFF.

V is TRBV5-1 and J is TRBJ1-6; 10 positions agree with TRBD1. V lost 2 bases, J lost 6 bases, and 2 bases stayed unmatched. The CDR3 runs to 15 residues. Germline V gene data show CDR1 as SGHRS and CDR2 as YFSETQ. This chain's CDR3 is CASSLRTGGNSPLHF. The CDR3 bases are TGCGCCAGCAGCTTAAGGACAGGGGGTAATTCACCCCTCCACTTT. The full variable domain, its missing parts supplied by reference TRBV5-1 and TRBJ1-6, is KAGVTQTPRYLIKTRGQQVTLSCSPISGHRSVSWYQQTPGQGLQFLFEYFSETQRNKGNFPGRFSGRQFSNSRSEMNVSTLELGDSALYLCASSLRTGGNSPLHFGNGTRLTVT.

The chain couples TRBV27 to TRBJ1-2; TRBD1 matches at 7 bases. Germline trimming cut 5 bases from V and 4 bases from J; bases unmatched to any gene: 13. Germline loops: CDR1 MNHEY, CDR2 SMNVEV (reference sequence). The CDR3 covers 16 residues. The CDR3 sequence is CASSTRTGGKPYGYTF. The CDR3 DNA follows: TGTGCCAGCAGTACACGGACAGGCGGGAAACCCTATGGCTACACCTTC.

The chain recombines TRBV19 with TRBJ1-2, with D maybe TRBD1 (6 bases). This CDR3 is 16 amino acids long. Germline assignment: CDR1 LNHDA and CDR2 SQIVND (reference sequence). Trimming stripped 5 bases from V and 1 base from J, with 17 bases between. In DNA, the CDR3 is TGTGCCAGTAGTTCGGGGGTGACAGGATTTAACTATGGCTACACCTTC. Translated: CASSSGVTGFNYGYTF.

The CDR3 spells CASSLAGAETQYF. In nucleotides, the CDR3 is TGTGCCAGCAGCTTAGCGGGGGCAGAGACCCAGTACTTC. The gene calls are TRBV7-8 and TRBJ2-5; TRBD1 might be the D (6 bases). The V gene lost 0 bases and the J gene lost 4 bases, with 6 bases spanning the gap. CDR1 and CDR2 (germline): SGHVS, FQNEAQ. This CDR3 is 13 amino acids long.

The chain recombines TRBV11-2 with TRBJ1-3; D possibly corresponds to TRBD1 (5 bases). The CDR3 sequence is 14 residues long. Trimming took 3 bases from V and 8 from J, leaving 14 bases between them. The V gene's germline CDR1 is SGHAT and CDR2 FQNNGV. The CDR3 here is CASSLLGDLDTIYF. As DNA, the CDR3 is TGTGCCAGCAGCTTGTTGGGGGATTTGGACACCATATATTTT.

This clone was seen a few times. This chain uses TRBV6-5 with TRBJ2-1; either TRBD1 or TRBD2 may supply D (5 bases each). The germline V gene encodes CDR1 MNHEY and CDR2 SVGAGI. V lost 2 bases and J 10 bases, leaving 9 bases between the germline ends. CDR3 length: 12 residues. This CDR3 reads CASSYGTLEQFF. CDR3 sequence (DNA): TGTGCCAGCAGTTACGGGACGCTCGAGCAGTTCTTC.

The chain couples TRBV19 to TRBJ2-6, with 9 bases identical to TRBD1. This CDR3 is 14 amino acids long. Germline lookup yields CDR1 LNHDA and CDR2 SQIVND (reference sequence). V was pared by 9 bases and J by 2 bases, with 2 bases of the junction left unmatched. In DNA form, the CDR3 reads TGTGCCAGACAGGGGGCGCCTGGGGCCAACGTCCTGACTTTC. As protein: CARQGAPGANVLTF.

The V gene is TRBV7-2, the J gene TRBJ1-2; TRBD1 matches at 8 bases. The CDR3 covers 17 residues. CDR1 is SGHTA, CDR2 FQGNSA, per germline. The V gene end was trimmed by 4 bases and the J gene end by 1 base; junction bases not matched to a gene: 11. The CDR3 protein is CASSSTPGTGSNYGYTF. DNA for the CDR3: TGTGCCAGCAGCTCGACCCCCGGGACAGGTAGTAACTATGGCTACACCTTC.

The chain employs TRBV19 and TRBJ1-5; tentatively, D is TRBD1 (6 bases). V gave up 5 bases and J gave up 5 bases, with 22 bases separating them. Germline CDR1 LNHDA, CDR2 SQIVND (reference sequence). The CDR3 has 17 residues. The CDR3 protein is CASSVGSGQGQYQPQHF. CDR3 DNA: TGTGCCAGTAGTGTAGGATCGGGGCAGGGACAATATCAGCCCCAGCATTTT.